Detailed here is one TCR beta chain. These data are taken from a study of blood T cell repertoires in COVID-19. The germline CDR1 and CDR2 sequences are SGHRS and YFSETQ. V dropped 4 bases and J dropped 4 bases, with 17 bases sitting between them. The CDR3 has 15 residues. Original handling: Reference gene primers were amplified, and this amplification served to estimate nucleated cell counts. The table came from immunoSEQ multiplex PCR; TCRdb's copy has only in-frame clones and leaves some out. V and J calls and clone size are those listed in that table; D and trimming were worked out from the DNA. The sample has around 89,000 clones, about three quarters seen once.

Sequencing used peripheral blood. The chain couples TRBV5-1 to TRBJ1-2; D not resolved. This receptor was obtained from an elderly woman with acute or convalescent COVID-19. The CDR3: CASSPEVGLGYGYTF. Here the CDR3 DNA reads TGCGCCAGCAGCCCGGAGGTAGGACTAGGCTATGGCTACACCTTC.